A single sample is the source of the 21 T cell receptor beta chains below, sequenced in a study of blood T cells in healthy people across ages. Primed by a sample-barcoded 5' primer and a J-beta primer mix, a second PCR proceeded for roughly 6 to 12 cycles. TCRdb independently ran MiXCR on the 5' RACE reads; one entry per CDR3 protein. The sample holds some 1.4 million distinct CDR3 sequences; 42% are singletons and the top ten take 7.9%. The sample taken for sequencing was blood. These receptors were taken from a woman aged 18-35 years in good health.

The chain employs TRBV20-1 and TRBJ2-7; D is unclear. CDR3 length: 12 residues. V was cut by 3 bases and J by 7 bases, with 13 bases left in between. Germline assignment: CDR1 DFQATT and CDR2 SNEGSKA (reference sequence). CDR3 bases: TGCAGTGCTAGGCCCTTGGCGTGGGAGCAGTACTTC. This translates into CSARPLAWEQYF.

The chain links TRBV5-5 to TRBJ1-1; no firm D call. Trimming left V 4 bases short and J 3 bases short, with 13 bases between. The CDR3 has 14 residues. CDR1 is SGHKS and CDR2 is YYEKEE in the germline V gene (reference sequence). CDR3 sequence: CASSTESQDTEAFF. The CDR3 bases are TGTGCCAGCAGCACCGAGTCGCAGGACACTGAAGCTTTCTTT. Variable domain in full (rest from reference TRBV5-5 and TRBJ1-1): DAGVTQSPTHLIKTRGQQVTLRCSPISGHKSVSWYQQVLGQGPQFIFQYYEKEERGRGNFPDRFSARQFPNYSSELNVNALLLGDSALYLCASSTESQDTEAFFGQGTRLTVV.

The chain uses TRBV7-9 and TRBJ2-1; 11 nucleotides align to TRBD2. The germline V gene encodes CDR1 SEHNR and CDR2 FQNEAQ (reference sequence). The V gene end was trimmed by 4 bases and the J gene end by 6 bases; junction bases not matched to a gene: 5. The CDR3 is made up of 15 amino acids. In DNA, the CDR3 is TGTGCCAGCAGCTCCATAGGACTAGCGGGCAATGAGCAGTTCTTC. Translated: CASSSIGLAGNEQFF. The variable domain in full, completed from reference TRBV7-9 and TRBJ2-1, reads DTGVSQNPRHKITKRGQNVTFRCDPISEHNRLYWYRQTLGQGPEFLTYFQNEAQLEKSRLLSDRFSAERPKGSFSTLEIQRTEQGDSAMYLCASSSIGLAGNEQFFGPGTRLTVL.

This chain links TRBV10-3 with TRBJ1-2; D call uncertain. This CDR3 has 16 amino acids. The germline V gene encodes CDR1 ENHRY and CDR2 SYGVKD. Trimming left V 6 bases short and J 0 bases short, with 17 bases between. DNA for the CDR3: TGTGCCATCAGAGGGAGCGTGGACTTAACTAACTATGGCTACACCTTC. It specifies CAIRGSVDLTNYGYTF.

This clonotype was observed a handful of times. The chain combines TRBV10-3 with TRBJ2-1; TRBD2 aligns across 10 bases. V dropped 4 bases and J dropped 0; count of bases not matched to a gene: 6. CDR1 and CDR2 (germline): ENHRY, SYGVKD. This CDR3 contains 17 residues. For the CDR3, the DNA is TGTGCCATCAGTGCCCTAGCGGGAGAAAGCTCCTACAATGAGCAGTTCTTC. It is translated as CAISALAGESSYNEQFF.

This chain uses TRBV11-2 with TRBJ2-3; D is unresolved. The V end lost 5 bases, the J end lost 7 bases, and 10 bases lay between the germline ends. The germline V gene has CDR1 SGHAT and CDR2 FQNNGV. The CDR3 is made up of 12 amino acids. In DNA, the CDR3 is TGTGCCAGCAGCCACACCCAAAATACGCAGTATTTT. Amino acid sequence: CASSHTQNTQYF.

This chain links TRBV5-1 with TRBJ1-3; 7 bases match TRBD1. The CDR3 spans 14 residues. The V gene's germline CDR1 is SGHRS and CDR2 YFSETQ. Trimming removed 4 bases from V and 4 bases from J; junction bases left unmatched: 5. CDR3 nucleotide sequence: TGCGCCAGCAGCCCCGGGACAGAAGGAAACACCATATATTTT. Protein: CASSPGTEGNTIYF.

The J gene is TRBJ2-3, the V gene TRBV14; D ambiguous. The germline V gene has CDR1 SGHDN and CDR2 FVKESK. This CDR3 spans 14 amino acids. V was shortened by 0 bases and J by 6 bases, with 10 bases between the two germline ends. The CDR3 coding sequence is TGTGCCAGCAGCCAAGAGAGGTTGACGGATACGCAGTATTTT. Amino acids: CASSQERLTDTQYF.

The chain carries TRBV7-2 and TRBJ2-1; TRBD2 aligns across 12 bases. Germline trimming cut 5 bases from V and 4 bases from J; bases unmatched to any gene: 9. The length of the CDR3 is 17 residues. Germline V gene data show CDR1 as SGHTA and CDR2 as FQGNSA. The CDR3 loop is CASSVRTSGATYNEQFF. The CDR3 DNA reads TGTGCCAGCAGCGTCCGGACTAGCGGGGCGACATACAATGAGCAGTTCTTC.

This clonotype was detected once. The chain uses TRBV12-3 or TRBV12-4 and TRBJ2-1; 16 bases match TRBD2. After removal of 6 bases from V and 1 base from J, the junction contained 6 bases not matched to a gene. The CDR3 extends over 18 amino acids. CDR3 nucleotides: TGTGCCAGCAGGGGGGGACTAGCGGGGGGGCAATCCTACAATGAGCAGTTCTTC. This encodes CASRGGLAGGQSYNEQFF.

A few counts support this clonotype. V gene TRBV27 combines with J gene TRBJ2-7; D may be TRBD1 (6 bases). This CDR3 has 14 amino acids. V lost 5 bases, J lost 2 bases, and 13 bases lay in between. In germline, CDR1 is MNHEY, CDR2 SMNVEV (reference sequence). The CDR3 coding sequence is TGTGCCAGCAGTGGGGTGGACAGCCCCTACGAGCAGTACTTC. This translates into CASSGVDSPYEQYF.

The chain recombines TRBV21-1 with TRBJ2-2; the table calls TRBD2, which could not be checked here. TRBV21-1 is annotated as a pseudogene. CDR3 length: 23 amino acids. As DNA, the CDR3 is TGTGCCAGCAGCCTCCAACGGGCTGAAGGGATTCCGGGACTAGCGGGAGGCACCGGGGAGCTGTTTTTT. It codes for CASSLQRAEGIPGLAGGTGELFF.

This clonotype occurred a few times. V gene TRBV10-1 combines with J gene TRBJ2-1; 8 bases fit TRBD1. This CDR3 is built from 14 residues. In germline, CDR1 is WNHNN, CDR2 SYGVQD (reference sequence). V dropped 6 bases and J dropped 4; count of bases not matched to a gene: 5. CDR3 loop: CASSGQGVYNEQFF. For the CDR3, the DNA is TGCGCCAGCAGCGGACAGGGTGTATACAATGAGCAGTTCTTC.

The chain links TRBV7-2 to TRBJ1-5, with TRBD1 as a possible D gene (6 bases). The germline V gene has CDR1 SGHTA and CDR2 FQGNSA. CDR3 size: 15 residues. V dropped 5 bases and J dropped 5 bases, with 16 bases sitting between them. Written as DNA, the CDR3 is TGTGCCAGCAGCCTCATAGGGGGGTCCTATCAGCCCCAGCATTTT. This translates into CASSLIGGSYQPQHF.

The V call is TRBV6-6, the J call TRBJ2-4, with D maybe TRBD2 (6 bases). The tail of the sequence fits TRBJ2-7 better, so the J call may be wrong. The CDR3 covers 16 residues. Germline values: CDR1 MNHNY, CDR2 SVGAGI (reference sequence). This CDR3 reads CASSYSVEGVQGEQYF. The CDR3 nucleotides read TGTGCCAGCAGTTACTCCGTGGAGGGTGTCCAGGGCGAGCAGTACTTC.

J is TRBJ1-4 and V is TRBV6-1; D perhaps matches TRBD1 (6 bases). This CDR3 has 15 amino acids. Per the germline V gene, CDR1 is MNHNS and CDR2 is SASEGT. V lost 4 bases, J lost 7 bases, and 16 bases lay in between. The CDR3 DNA sequence: TGTGCCAGCAGTGTGTCCGCAGGGGCTGGTGAAAAACTGTTTTTT. Amino acid sequence: CASSVSAGAGEKLFF.

This clonotype was picked up a small number of times. The chain has TRBV6-5 and TRBJ2-1; 14 nucleotides align to TRBD2. CDR1 is MNHEY and CDR2 is SVGAGI in the germline V gene. CDR3 length: 13 residues. With V trimmed by 9 bases and J by 9 bases, 4 bases remained unmatched. The CDR3 DNA sequence: TGTGCCAGTGGACTAGCGGGAGGAGGTGAGCAGTTCTTC. Its translation is CASGLAGGGEQFF.

CDR3 protein: CSARDPSQASGRYNEQFF. In DNA form, the CDR3 reads TGCAGTGCTAGAGACCCTTCTCAAGCTAGCGGGAGGTACAATGAGCAGTTCTTC. The gene calls are TRBV20-1 and TRBJ2-1; 11 bases align to TRBD2. V lost 0 bases to trimming and J lost 4 bases; unmatched junction nucleotides: 11. Germline values: CDR1 DFQATT, CDR2 SNEGSKA (reference sequence). This CDR3 comprises 18 residues.

The rearrangement joins TRBV4-3 to TRBJ2-3, with D perhaps matching TRBD2 (6 bases). V was trimmed by 0 bases and J by 0 bases, leaving 13 bases between them. Germline CDR1 reads LGHNA; CDR2 reads YSLEER. The CDR3 consists of 17 residues. The CDR3 reads CASSQDRLAPSTDTQYF. The CDR3, as DNA: TGCGCCAGCAGCCAAGATAGGCTAGCGCCTAGCACAGATACGCAGTATTTT.

In this sample, this clonotype turned up a few times. The chain uses TRBV6-5 and TRBJ2-1; 11 positions match TRBD2. The CDR3 runs 17 residues. The ends lost 0 bases at V and 5 bases at J; junction bases unmatched: 6. Looked up from germline, CDR1 is MNHEY and CDR2 is SVGAGI. CDR3 sequence reads: CASSYSRLAGGHNEQFF. The DNA of the CDR3 is TGTGCCAGCAGTTACTCGCGGCTAGCGGGGGGACACAATGAGCAGTTCTTC.

Only a few counts were recorded for this clonotype. The CDR3 protein is CSARAPGQGPYEQYF. CDR3 nucleotides: TGCAGTGCTAGAGCCCCGGGACAGGGCCCCTACGAGCAGTACTTC. The chain employs TRBV20-1 and TRBJ2-7; TRBD1 aligns across 9 bases. Unmatched junction bases numbered 6, after V lost 1 base and J lost 2 bases. This CDR3 is 15 amino acids long. The germline gives CDR1 DFQATT, CDR2 SNEGSKA (reference sequence).